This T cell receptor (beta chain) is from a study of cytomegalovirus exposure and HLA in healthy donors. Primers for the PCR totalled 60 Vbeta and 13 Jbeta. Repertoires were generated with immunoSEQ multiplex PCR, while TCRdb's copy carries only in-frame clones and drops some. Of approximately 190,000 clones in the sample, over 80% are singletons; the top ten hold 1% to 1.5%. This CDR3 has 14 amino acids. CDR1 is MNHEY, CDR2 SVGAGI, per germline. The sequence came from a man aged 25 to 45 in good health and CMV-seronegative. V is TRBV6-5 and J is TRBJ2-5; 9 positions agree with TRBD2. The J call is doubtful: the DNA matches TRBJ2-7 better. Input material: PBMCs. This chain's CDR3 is CASSYEASGNEQYF. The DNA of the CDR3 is TGTGCCAGCAGTTACGAGGCTAGCGGGAACGAGCAGTACTTC.